Presented here are 32 T cell receptor beta chains from one specimen sequenced in a study of blood T cell repertoires in COVID-19. The protocol was immunoSEQ multiplex PCR, while the TCRdb copy is restricted to in-frame clones and leaves out a portion. Seen here are a few hundred thousand clones, 88% observed once, and the top ten hold around 2.9%. Sample: PBMCs or T cells enriched from blood (not recorded which). These receptors came from a woman in her 50s who had recovered from COVID-19.

V and J are TRBV2 and TRBJ2-5, with 8 bases that match TRBD2. This CDR3 has 15 residues. The germline V gene has CDR1 SNHLY and CDR2 FYNNEI. Trimming cost V 6 bases and J 0 bases; bases outside gene matches: 6. The CDR3: CASRSTGGDQETQYF. DNA for the CDR3: TGTGCCAGCAGATCTACGGGAGGGGACCAAGAGACCCAGTACTTC.

This chain uses TRBV7-2 with TRBJ1-2; maybe TRBD1 (5 bases). Germline V gene sequence: CDR1 SGHTA, CDR2 FQGNSA. The V gene lost 1 base and the J gene lost 8 bases, with 20 bases spanning the gap. The CDR3 contains 16 residues. The DNA of the CDR3 is TGTGCCAGCAGCTTAGAATTCGCCAGGGCTGCTGGAGGCTACACCTTC. Translated: CASSLEFARAAGGYTF.

A single count supports this clone. J is TRBJ1-4 and V is TRBV2, with a possible D match to TRBD1 (5 bases). Germline V gives CDR1 SNHLY, CDR2 FYNNEI. This CDR3 region has 16 residues. V was trimmed by 3 bases and J by 7 bases, leaving 18 bases between them. The CDR3 protein is CASSESASRAGEKLFF. The CDR3 DNA reads as TGTGCCAGCAGTGAGAGCGCCAGCAGGGCTGGTGAAAAACTGTTTTTT.

CDR3 nucleotides: TGTGCCAGCAGACTAGCGGGAGGATCCTACAATGAGCAGTTCTTC. Its protein product is CASRLAGGSYNEQFF. The chain combines TRBV27 with TRBJ2-1, with 12 bases lining up with TRBD2. CDR3 size: 15 residues. The junction had 1 base not matched to a gene; V was cut back by 6 bases and J by 1 base. Germline V gene lookup returns CDR1 MNHEY and CDR2 SMNVEV (reference sequence).

V gene TRBV4-2 combines with J gene TRBJ2-7; 9 bases map to TRBD2. V lost 0 bases and J lost 4; bases outside the gene matches: 1. This CDR3 region has 14 residues. From germline, CDR1 is LGHNA and CDR2 YNFKEQ. This CDR3 reads CASSQDTSGYEQYF. CDR3 nucleotide sequence: TGTGCCAGCAGCCAAGATACTAGCGGGTACGAGCAGTACTTC.

This chain links TRBV18 with TRBJ1-5, with TRBD1 matching 7 bases. Germline V lookup: CDR1 KGHSH, CDR2 LQKENI. The CDR3 consists of 16 residues. With V trimmed by 3 bases and J by 3 bases, 8 bases remained unmatched. CDR3: CASSPARGGTNQPQHF. CDR3 nucleotide sequence: TGTGCCAGCTCACCCGCCAGAGGGGGCACCAATCAGCCCCAGCATTTT.

The J gene is TRBJ2-1, the V gene TRBV5-6; maybe TRBD1 (6 bases). The ends were cut back, 0 bases at V and 7 bases at J, with 8 bases in the middle. In germline, CDR1 is SGHDT, CDR2 YYEEEE. The CDR3 contains 13 residues. DNA for the CDR3: TGTGCCAGCAGCTTGGACAGGGCTAATGAGCAGTTCTTC. Translation: CASSLDRANEQFF.

The chain has TRBV12-3 or TRBV12-4 and TRBJ1-1; D not resolved. CDR3 length: 13 residues. The ends were cut back, 5 bases at V and 0 bases at J, with 7 bases in the middle. For the CDR3, the DNA is TGTGCCAGCAGTACACAGATGAACACTGAAGCTTTCTTT. Protein sequence: CASSTQMNTEAFF.

The chain carries TRBV7-9 and TRBJ2-7; 8 bases match TRBD2. V lost 5 bases and J lost 2; bases outside the gene matches: 5. Germline values: CDR1 SEHNR, CDR2 FQNEAQ (reference sequence). The CDR3 has 14 residues. This CDR3 reads CASSKELAAYEQYF. The CDR3 nucleotides are TGTGCCAGCAGCAAAGAACTAGCGGCCTACGAGCAGTACTTC.

In its sample, this clone was seen a few times. V is TRBV7-2 and J is TRBJ2-2; D possibly corresponds to TRBD2 (6 bases). CDR3 length: 16 residues. V was clipped by 1 base and J by 4 bases, with 13 bases between them. The germline gives CDR1 SGHTA, CDR2 FQGNSA. In DNA form, the CDR3 reads TGTGCCAGCAGCTTAGTCGGGACTGTACCCACCGGGGAGCTGTTTTTT. Translating gives CASSLVGTVPTGELFF.

V and J are TRBV28 and TRBJ1-1; D may be TRBD1 (6 bases). The germline V gene encodes CDR1 MDHEN and CDR2 SYDVKM. This CDR3 has 13 amino acids. V was pared by 10 bases and J by 4 bases, with 16 bases between. In DNA, the CDR3 is TGTGCCACCACGCGGGGGCTGGGCACTGAAGCTTTCTTT. This codes for CATTRGLGTEAFF.

The CDR3 is CAWSVLATNTGELFF. The DNA for the CDR3 is TGTGCCTGGAGCGTACTAGCGACGAACACCGGGGAGCTGTTTTTT. This chain uses TRBV30 with TRBJ2-2; 7 bases line up with TRBD2. This CDR3 is built from 15 residues. Germline-derived CDR1 and CDR2 are GTSNPN and SVGIG (reference sequence). Germline trimming cut 3 bases from V and 0 bases from J; bases unmatched to any gene: 4.

The rearrangement joins TRBV5-1 to TRBJ2-3; D may be TRBD2 (5 bases). V was trimmed by 3 bases and J by 2 bases, leaving 13 bases between them. CDR3 length: 15 amino acids. Germline V gene lookup returns CDR1 SGHRS and CDR2 YFSETQ. CDR3 nucleotides: TGCGCCAGCAGCTCTGGGAGTGCGTACACAGATACGCAGTATTTT. This gives the protein CASSSGSAYTDTQYF.

V is TRBV7-3 and J is TRBJ2-3; maybe TRBD2 (6 bases). V lost 1 base to trimming and J lost 2 bases, with 16 bases between them. Germline V gene sequence: CDR1 SGHTA, CDR2 FQGTGA. CDR3 size: 17 residues. CDR3 sequence reads: CASSLIPGSGNTDTQYF. In DNA, the CDR3 is TGTGCCAGCAGCTTAATTCCGGGTAGCGGAAACACAGATACGCAGTATTTT. Combining the CDR3 with reference TRBV7-3 and TRBJ2-3 gives the whole variable domain GAGVSQTPSNKVTEKGKYVELRCDPISGHTALYWYRQSLGQGPEFLIYFQGTGAADDSGLPNDRFFAVRPEGSVSTLKIQRTERGDSAVYLCASSLIPGSGNTDTQYFGPGTRLTVL.

The chain carries TRBV19 and TRBJ1-3; TRBD1 agrees at 8 bases. The CDR3 is 16 amino acids. After removal of 7 bases from V and 0 bases from J, the junction contained 8 bases not matched to a gene. Germline V gives CDR1 LNHDA, CDR2 SQIVND (reference sequence). CDR3 region: CASMEGTGYSGNTIYF. DNA of the CDR3: TGTGCCAGTATGGAAGGGACAGGCTACTCTGGAAACACCATATATTTT.

The rearrangement uses TRBV27 and TRBJ2-2, with D possibly being TRBD1 (5 bases). This CDR3 comprises 15 residues. Germline lookup yields CDR1 MNHEY and CDR2 SMNVEV (reference sequence). Trimming cost V 7 bases and J 0 bases, with 12 bases left between them. CDR3 residues: CASMVGRANTGELFF. The CDR3 bases are TGTGCCAGCATGGTTGGCAGGGCGAACACCGGGGAGCTGTTTTTT.

This clone has just one count. The chain recombines TRBV7-9 with TRBJ2-7, with 7 bases that match TRBD2. The CDR3 has 15 residues. V shed 5 bases and J 7 bases; nucleotides not matched to a gene: 14. Germline V gene lookup returns CDR1 SEHNR and CDR2 FQNEAQ (reference sequence). DNA for the CDR3: TGTGCCAGCAGCCATGGGGGAGGGGACCGTCGGGAGCAGTACTTC. Translation gives CASSHGGGDRREQYF.

The gene calls are TRBV7-9 and TRBJ1-4; 7 bases map to TRBD1. V gave up 5 bases and J gave up 8 bases; unmatched junction bases: 8. Looked up from germline, CDR1 is SEHNR and CDR2 is FQNEAQ (reference sequence). This CDR3 has 14 amino acids. The DNA of the CDR3 is TGTGCCAGCAGCGCGGGCCGACAGGGCGAAAAACTGTTTTTT. Translated, it gives CASSAGRQGEKLFF.

This chain uses TRBV6-5 with TRBJ2-7, with a weak D call TRBD1 (5 bases). The germline V gene encodes CDR1 MNHEY and CDR2 SVGAGI. The germline V and J ends were trimmed by 4 bases and 6 bases, with 16 bases remaining between them. The CDR3 totals 14 residues. The CDR3 DNA is TGTGCCAGCAGTTCAGGGTCACGTTCGTTCGAGCAGTACTTC. Translation gives CASSSGSRSFEQYF.

This chain uses TRBV30 with TRBJ1-1; D is possibly TRBD1 (5 bases). Germline-derived CDR1 and CDR2 are GTSNPN and SVGIG (reference sequence). There are 15 residues in the CDR3. V was trimmed by 3 bases and J by 1 base, leaving 15 bases between them. CDR3 DNA: TGTGCCTGGAGCGTCTCGCGAACAGGGAACACTGAAGCTTTCTTT. Translating gives CAWSVSRTGNTEAFF.

J is TRBJ1-2 and V is TRBV5-1; 10 positions agree with TRBD1. The CDR3 length is 14 residues. V gave up 5 bases and J gave up 4 bases; unmatched junction bases: 5. Per the germline V gene, CDR1 is SGHRS and CDR2 is YFSETQ. CDR3 coding DNA: TGCGCCAGCAGTTATGGGACAGGGGTCTATGGCTACACCTTC. Protein: CASSYGTGVYGYTF.

A remark on this clone: One junction end does not reproduce the germline sequence, and a read error may be involved. This sequence joins TRBV4-2 and TRBJ1-4; 7 bases are a match to TRBD1. This CDR3 has 14 residues. Germline V gives CDR1 LGHNA, CDR2 YNFKEQ. The CDR3 nucleotides read TGTGCCAGCACCCAAAGACAGGGTGGTGAAAAACTGTTTTTT. Translated: CASTQRQGGEKLFF.

This chain uses TRBV5-1 with TRBJ1-2; no firm D call. Germline V gene sequence: CDR1 SGHRS, CDR2 YFSETQ. The CDR3 has 15 amino acids. Trimming took 2 bases from V and 2 from J, leaving 13 bases between them. The CDR3 loop is CASSFLTGSNYGYTF. The CDR3 coding sequence is TGCGCCAGCAGCTTCCTGACGGGATCGAACTATGGCTACACCTTC.

There are a few counts of this clone. The CDR3 sequence is CASSPRGGGGYTF. CDR3 coding DNA: TGCGCCAGCAGCCCGAGAGGGGGCGGTGGCTACACCTTC. The V and J genes are TRBV5-1 and TRBJ1-2, with TRBD1 matching 7 bases. The trim removed 4 bases at V and 7 bases at J, leaving 7 bases unmatched. CDR3 length equals 13 residues. Germline assignment: CDR1 SGHRS and CDR2 YFSETQ.

CDR3 sequence reads: CASSLGTGVREQYF. The CDR3 DNA follows: TGCGCCAGCAGCTTGGGGACAGGGGTCCGGGAGCAGTACTTC. The chain links TRBV5-1 to TRBJ2-7; TRBD1 agrees at 9 bases. This CDR3 comprises 14 residues. The V gene end was trimmed by 0 bases and the J gene end by 7 bases; junction bases not matched to a gene: 5. In germline, CDR1 is SGHRS, CDR2 YFSETQ.

V and J are TRBV28 and TRBJ1-3; weak D call: TRBD1 (6 bases). Germline CDR1 reads MDHEN; CDR2 reads SYDVKM. The germline V and J ends were trimmed by 6 bases and 3 bases, with 15 bases remaining between them. The CDR3 totals 15 residues. CDR3 protein: CASRKPQGVGNTIYF. CDR3 coding DNA: TGTGCCAGCAGGAAACCACAGGGAGTTGGAAACACCATATATTTT.

The rearrangement joins TRBV7-2 to TRBJ1-2; 9 bases align to TRBD1. Trimming removed 1 base from V and 8 bases from J; junction bases left unmatched: 5. The CDR3 runs 14 residues. Germline loops: CDR1 SGHTA, CDR2 FQGNSA. The CDR3 nucleotides read TGTGCCAGCAGCTTAGTGACGACAGGGGGAGGCTACACCTTC. It specifies CASSLVTTGGGYTF.

J is TRBJ1-2 and V is TRBV9, with D possibly TRBD1 on 5 matching bases. Per germline, CDR1 SGDLS and CDR2 YYNGEE. V was clipped by 1 base and J by 7 bases, with 20 bases between them. The length of the CDR3 is 16 residues. The CDR3 reads CASSVSPQGSSRGYTF. The CDR3 bases are TGTGCCAGCAGCGTATCCCCGCAGGGATCAAGTCGTGGCTACACCTTC.

The V and J genes are TRBV20-1 and TRBJ2-3; 7 bases are a match to TRBD2. This CDR3 is 17 amino acids long. Germline trimming cut 3 bases from V and 5 bases from J; bases unmatched to any gene: 17. Germline CDR1 DFQATT, CDR2 SNEGSKA (reference sequence). DNA for the CDR3: TGCAGTGCTAGTATGGGTGCGAGAGGACTAGGCATAGATACGCAGTATTTT. It codes for CSASMGARGLGIDTQYF.

The rearrangement uses TRBV18 and TRBJ2-5, with 8 bases aligning to TRBD1. In germline, CDR1 is KGHSH, CDR2 LQKENI. This CDR3 has 16 residues. V trimming: 2 bases; J trimming: 5 bases; junction bases outside the gene matches: 10. CDR3 DNA: TGTGCCAGCTCACCAGGTCTGGCAGGGGGCAAGGAGACCCAGTACTTC. Its protein product is CASSPGLAGGKETQYF.

The chain employs TRBV4-3 and TRBJ1-4; 8 bases are shared with TRBD1. The CDR3 covers 15 residues. The V segment lost 0 bases and the J segment 8 bases; nucleotides outside the gene matches: 5. Germline lookup yields CDR1 LGHNA and CDR2 YSLEER. This CDR3 is CASSQDAGGEEKLFF. The CDR3 DNA is TGCGCCAGCAGCCAAGATGCAGGGGGCGAGGAAAAACTGTTTTTT.

This clone was observed a handful of times. The chain employs TRBV7-9 and TRBJ2-1; TRBD2 agrees at 7 bases. The length of the CDR3 is 14 residues. Germline trimming cut 3 bases from V and 5 bases from J; bases unmatched to any gene: 4. Germline CDR1 is SEHNR and CDR2 is FQNEAQ (reference sequence). This CDR3 is CASSLGGSHNEQFF. The CDR3 nucleotides are TGTGCCAGCAGCTTGGGGGGGAGTCACAATGAGCAGTTCTTC.